These T cell receptor beta chains were read from a single sample in a study of technical replicates of blood from a few donors. Only in-frame clones appear in the TCRdb table, and some are missing; sequencing was by immunoSEQ multiplex PCR. The sample yields 79,000 or so clones, around 90% seen once. Sequenced input: T cells isolated from PBMCs. These receptors all stem from a human donor in good health. The CDR3 runs from the conserved cysteine through the conserved F or W. A D gene is named only where the DNA matches it firmly. Some rows mark clone size as missing; the rest say once, few, many or name a class of expanded clone.

>TRBJ2-1|.|TRBV19|TRBD2
CASSIRLTSVDNEQFF
TGTGCCAGTAGTATAAGATTGACTAGCGTAGACAATGAGCAGTTCTTC
>TRBJ2-7|once|TRBV27|TRBD1
CASSPGQGFPYEQYF
TGTGCCAGCAGTCCGGGACAGGGATTCCCTTACGAGCAGTACTTC
>TRBJ1-6|.|TRBV5-1|.
CASSPGDSHPSPLHF
TGCGCCAGCAGCCCGGGGGATTCCCATCCTTCACCCCTCCACTTT
>TRBJ2-5|.|TRBV6-1|.
CASSDQQGQETQYF
TGTGCCAGCAGTGATCAACAGGGTCAAGAGACCCAGTACTTC
>TRBJ2-3|.|TRBV7-9|TRBD2
CAGGASGSTDTQYF
TGTGCCGGGGGGGCCAGCGGGAGTACAGATACGCAGTATTTT
>TRBJ2-5|.|TRBV28|TRBD2
CASSRTPYGGGHETQYF
TGTGCCAGCAGTCGCACCCCTTATGGGGGAGGGCACGAGACCCAGTACTTC
>TRBJ1-4|few|TRBV19|.
CAGGGEKLFF
TGTGCCGGGGGGGGTGAAAAACTGTTTTTT
>TRBJ2-1|.|TRBV6-1|.
CASALSGSSYNEQFF
TGTGCCAGCGCACTCTCCGGGAGCTCCTACAATGAGCAGTTCTTC
>TRBJ1-5|.|TRBV5-5|.
CASSLSGSFNQPQHF
TGTGCCAGCAGCCTGAGCGGATCTTTTAATCAGCCCCAGCATTTT
>TRBJ1-1|.|TRBV18|TRBD1
CAITGGTEAFF
TGTGCCATCACAGGGGGGACTGAAGCTTTCTTT
>TRBJ1-2|.|TRBV5-1|TRBD1
CASSLVEGGPYGYTF
TGCGCCAGCAGCTTGGTTGAAGGGGGCCCCTATGGCTACACCTTC
>TRBJ2-1|.|TRBV18|TRBD2
CASSPLSGRWDNEQFF
TGTGCCAGCTCACCACTCAGCGGGAGATGGGACAATGAGCAGTTCTTC
>TRBJ2-1|.|TRBV7-9|.
CASIIANEQFF
TGTGCCAGCATAATAGCAAATGAGCAGTTCTTC
>TRBJ2-4|.|TRBV19|TRBD2
CASGTSGQLGKNIQYF
TGTGCCAGCGGGACTAGCGGTCAGTTAGGGAAAAACATTCAGTACTTC
>TRBJ1-1|.|TRBV6-5|.
CASSRQLMNTEAFF
TGTGCCAGCAGTCGACAGCTTATGAACACTGAAGCTTTCTTT
>TRBJ1-4|.|TRBV5-6|.
CASSLGGPGKLFF
TGTGCCAGCAGCTTGGGGGGGCCTGGAAAACTGTTTTTT
>TRBJ1-5|few|TRBV7-9|.
CASSRRKDQPQHF
TGTGCCAGCAGCCGCAGGAAGGATCAGCCCCAGCATTTT
>TRBJ2-6|.|TRBV6-1|.
CASGTGSGANVLTF
TGTGCCAGCGGAACAGGGTCTGGGGCCAACGTCCTGACTTTC
>TRBJ1-2|once|TRBV6-1|.
CASSEFGNGYTF
TGTGCCAGCAGTGAATTCGGGAATGGCTACACCTTC
>TRBJ1-6|.|TRBV9|.
CASSVSRSSYNSPLHF
TGTGCCAGCAGCGTATCTCGGAGCTCCTATAATTCACCCCTCCACTTT
>TRBJ1-2|.|TRBV5-1|.
CASSLAGGAQVGYGYTF
TGCGCCAGCAGCTTGGCCGGGGGGGCGCAGGTGGGCTATGGCTACACCTTC